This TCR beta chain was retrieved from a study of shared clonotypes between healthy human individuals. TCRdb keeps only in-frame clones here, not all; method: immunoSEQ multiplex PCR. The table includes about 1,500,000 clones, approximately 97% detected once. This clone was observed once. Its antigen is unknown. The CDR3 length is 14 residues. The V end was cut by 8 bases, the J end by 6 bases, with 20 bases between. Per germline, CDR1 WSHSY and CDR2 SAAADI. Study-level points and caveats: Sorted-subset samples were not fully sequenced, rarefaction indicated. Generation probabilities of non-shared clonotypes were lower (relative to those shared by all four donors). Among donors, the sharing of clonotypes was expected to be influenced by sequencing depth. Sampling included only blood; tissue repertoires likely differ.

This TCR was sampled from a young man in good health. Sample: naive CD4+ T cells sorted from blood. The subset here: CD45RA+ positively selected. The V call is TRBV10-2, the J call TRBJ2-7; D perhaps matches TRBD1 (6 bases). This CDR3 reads CASGRADTGSEQYF. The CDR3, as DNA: TGCGCCAGCGGTCGAGCCGACACAGGGTCCGAGCAGTACTTC.